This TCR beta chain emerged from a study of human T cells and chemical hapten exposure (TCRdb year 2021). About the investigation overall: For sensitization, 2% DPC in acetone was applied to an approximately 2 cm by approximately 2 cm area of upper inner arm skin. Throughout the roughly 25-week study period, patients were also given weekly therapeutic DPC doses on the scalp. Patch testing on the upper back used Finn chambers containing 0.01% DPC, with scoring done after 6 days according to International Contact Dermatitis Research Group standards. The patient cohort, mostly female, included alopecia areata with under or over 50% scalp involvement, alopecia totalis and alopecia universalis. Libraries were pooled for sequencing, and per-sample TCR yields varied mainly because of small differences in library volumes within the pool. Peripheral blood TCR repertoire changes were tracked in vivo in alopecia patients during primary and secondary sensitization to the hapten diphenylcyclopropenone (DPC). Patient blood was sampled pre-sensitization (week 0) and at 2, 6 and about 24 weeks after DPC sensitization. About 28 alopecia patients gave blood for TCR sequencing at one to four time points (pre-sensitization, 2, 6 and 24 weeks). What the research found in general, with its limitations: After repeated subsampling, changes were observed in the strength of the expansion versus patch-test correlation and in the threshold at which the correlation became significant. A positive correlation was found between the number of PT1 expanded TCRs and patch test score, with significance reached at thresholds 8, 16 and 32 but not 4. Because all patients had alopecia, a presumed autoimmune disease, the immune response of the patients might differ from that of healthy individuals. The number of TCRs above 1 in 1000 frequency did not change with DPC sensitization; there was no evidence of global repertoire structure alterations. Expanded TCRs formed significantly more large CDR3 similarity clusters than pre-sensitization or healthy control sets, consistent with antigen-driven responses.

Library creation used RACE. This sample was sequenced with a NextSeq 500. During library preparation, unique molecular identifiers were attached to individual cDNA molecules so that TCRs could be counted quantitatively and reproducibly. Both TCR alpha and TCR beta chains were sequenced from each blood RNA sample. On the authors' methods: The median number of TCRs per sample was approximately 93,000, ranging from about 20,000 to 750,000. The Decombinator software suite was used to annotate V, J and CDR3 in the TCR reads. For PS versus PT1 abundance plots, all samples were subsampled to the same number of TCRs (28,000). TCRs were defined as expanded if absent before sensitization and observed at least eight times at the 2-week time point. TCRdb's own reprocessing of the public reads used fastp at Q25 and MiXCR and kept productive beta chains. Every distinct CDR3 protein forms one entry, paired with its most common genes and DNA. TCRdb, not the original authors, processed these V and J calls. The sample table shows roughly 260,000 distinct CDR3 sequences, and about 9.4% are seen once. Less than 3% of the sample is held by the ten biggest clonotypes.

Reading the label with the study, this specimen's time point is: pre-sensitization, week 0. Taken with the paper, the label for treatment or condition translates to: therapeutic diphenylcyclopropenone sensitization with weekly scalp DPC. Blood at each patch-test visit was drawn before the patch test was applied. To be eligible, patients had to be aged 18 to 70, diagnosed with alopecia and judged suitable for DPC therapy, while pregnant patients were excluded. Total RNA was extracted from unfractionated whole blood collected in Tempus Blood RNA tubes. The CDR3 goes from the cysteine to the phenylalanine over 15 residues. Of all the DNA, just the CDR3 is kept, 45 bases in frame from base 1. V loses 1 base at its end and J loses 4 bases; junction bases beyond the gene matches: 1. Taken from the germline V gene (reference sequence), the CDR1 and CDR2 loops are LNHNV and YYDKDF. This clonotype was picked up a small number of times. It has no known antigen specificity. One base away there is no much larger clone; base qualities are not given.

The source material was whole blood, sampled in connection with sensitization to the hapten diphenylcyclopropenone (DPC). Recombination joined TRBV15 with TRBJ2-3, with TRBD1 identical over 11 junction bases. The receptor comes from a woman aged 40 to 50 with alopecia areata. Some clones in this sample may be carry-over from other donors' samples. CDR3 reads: CATSRGTGGADTQYF. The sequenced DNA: TGTGCCACCAGCAGAGGGACAGGGGGCGCAGATACGCAGTATTTT.